This TCR beta chain was sequenced for a study of cytomegalovirus exposure and HLA in healthy donors. This PCR relied on a set of 60 Vbeta primers and 13 Jbeta primers. Using immunoSEQ multiplex PCR, the repertoire was profiled, and TCRdb retains in-frame clones only, with some absent. Of 90,000 to 130,000 clones in the sample, roughly 80% were seen once. The CDR3 runs to 16 residues. Germline values: CDR1 LGHNA, CDR2 YNFKEQ. V shed 0 bases, J shed 5 bases, and the junction held 6 bases outside the gene matches. Study findings and constraints: A further, later analysis showed that HLA-associated TCR beta chains (compared with equally common others) were more clonally expanded. Generally TCR sequences proved uncommon, though certain public TCRs appeared in numerous donors. In a later analysis, at a false discovery rate of 0.05, 17,000 or so TCR beta sequences were associated with HLA alleles.

Among the donors, all were healthy bone marrow donors. The count of this clone is one. What it binds is not known. Sequenced material: PBMCs. The chain uses TRBV4-2 and TRBJ2-3; TRBD2 matches 9 bases. This sequence originates from a man aged 30-40 years in good health and CMV-seropositive. The CDR3, as DNA: TGTGCCAGCAGCCAAGATGGCGGGAGGGCCGGAGATACGCAGTATTTT. It is translated as CASSQDGGRAGDTQYF.